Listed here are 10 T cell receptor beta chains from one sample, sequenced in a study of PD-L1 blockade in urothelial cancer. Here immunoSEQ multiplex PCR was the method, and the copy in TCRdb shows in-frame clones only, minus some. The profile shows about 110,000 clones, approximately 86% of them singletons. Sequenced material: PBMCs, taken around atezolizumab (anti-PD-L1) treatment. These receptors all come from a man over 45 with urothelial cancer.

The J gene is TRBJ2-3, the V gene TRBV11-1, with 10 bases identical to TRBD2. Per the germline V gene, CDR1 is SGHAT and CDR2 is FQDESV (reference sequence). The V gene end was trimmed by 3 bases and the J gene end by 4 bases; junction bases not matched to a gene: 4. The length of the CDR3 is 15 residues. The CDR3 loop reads CASSFLAGVADTQYF. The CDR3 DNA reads TGTGCCAGCAGCTTCCTAGCGGGAGTAGCAGATACGCAGTATTTT.

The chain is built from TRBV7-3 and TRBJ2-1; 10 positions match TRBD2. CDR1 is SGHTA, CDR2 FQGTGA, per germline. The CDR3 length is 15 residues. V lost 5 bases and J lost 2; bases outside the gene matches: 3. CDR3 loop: CASSPGTSAYNEQFF. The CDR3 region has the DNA TGTGCCAGCAGCCCCGGGACTAGCGCCTACAATGAGCAGTTCTTC.

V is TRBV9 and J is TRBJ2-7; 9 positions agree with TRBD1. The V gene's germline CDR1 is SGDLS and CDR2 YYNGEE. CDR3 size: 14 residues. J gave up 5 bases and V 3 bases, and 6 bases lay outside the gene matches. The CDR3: CASSGGTGINEQYF. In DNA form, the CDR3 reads TGTGCCAGCAGCGGGGGGACAGGGATCAACGAGCAGTACTTC.

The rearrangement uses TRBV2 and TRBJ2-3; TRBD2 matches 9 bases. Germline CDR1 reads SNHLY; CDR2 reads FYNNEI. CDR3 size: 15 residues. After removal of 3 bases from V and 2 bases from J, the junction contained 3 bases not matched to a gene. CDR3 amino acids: CASSELAGSTDTQYF. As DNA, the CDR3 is TGTGCCAGCAGTGAGCTAGCGGGATCCACAGATACGCAGTATTTT.

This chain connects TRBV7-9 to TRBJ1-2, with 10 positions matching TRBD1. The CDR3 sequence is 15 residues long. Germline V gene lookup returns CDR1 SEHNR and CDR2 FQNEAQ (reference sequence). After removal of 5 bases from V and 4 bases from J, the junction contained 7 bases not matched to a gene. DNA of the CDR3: TGTGCCAGCAGCCATGGGACAGGGGAAGCCTATGGCTACACCTTC. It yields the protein CASSHGTGEAYGYTF.

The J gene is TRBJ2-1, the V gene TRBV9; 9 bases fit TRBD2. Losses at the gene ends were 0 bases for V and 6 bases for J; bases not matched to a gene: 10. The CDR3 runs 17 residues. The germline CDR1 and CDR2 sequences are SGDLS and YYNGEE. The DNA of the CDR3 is TGTGCCAGCAGCGTAGTAGGGTGGGGACTAGCTGGCAATGAGCAGTTCTTC. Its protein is CASSVVGWGLAGNEQFF.

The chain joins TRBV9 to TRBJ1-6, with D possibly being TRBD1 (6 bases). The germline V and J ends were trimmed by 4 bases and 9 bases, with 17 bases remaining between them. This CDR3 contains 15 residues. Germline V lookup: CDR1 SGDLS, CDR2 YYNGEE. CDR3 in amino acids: CASSPQGIRTSPLHF. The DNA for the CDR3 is TGTGCCAGCAGCCCCCAGGGGATTCGGACTTCACCCCTCCACTTT.

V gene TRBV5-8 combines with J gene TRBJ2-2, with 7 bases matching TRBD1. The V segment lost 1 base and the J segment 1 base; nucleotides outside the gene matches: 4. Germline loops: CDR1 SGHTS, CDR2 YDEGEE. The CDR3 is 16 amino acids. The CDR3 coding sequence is TGTGCCAGCAGCTTGAGGGGACAGCTGAACACCGGGGAGCTGTTTTTT. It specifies CASSLRGQLNTGELFF.

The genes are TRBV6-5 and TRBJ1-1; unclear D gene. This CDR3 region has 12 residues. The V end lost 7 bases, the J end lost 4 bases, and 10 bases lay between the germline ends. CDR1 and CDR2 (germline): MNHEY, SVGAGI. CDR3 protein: CASKRVGTEAFF. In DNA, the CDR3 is TGTGCCAGCAAGAGGGTGGGCACTGAAGCTTTCTTT.

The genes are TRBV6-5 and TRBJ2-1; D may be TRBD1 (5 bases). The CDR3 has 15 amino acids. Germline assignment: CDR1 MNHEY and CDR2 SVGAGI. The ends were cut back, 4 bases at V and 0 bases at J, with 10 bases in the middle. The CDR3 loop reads CASSWGRSSYNEQFF. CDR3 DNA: TGTGCCAGCAGTTGGGGCAGAAGCTCCTACAATGAGCAGTTCTTC.